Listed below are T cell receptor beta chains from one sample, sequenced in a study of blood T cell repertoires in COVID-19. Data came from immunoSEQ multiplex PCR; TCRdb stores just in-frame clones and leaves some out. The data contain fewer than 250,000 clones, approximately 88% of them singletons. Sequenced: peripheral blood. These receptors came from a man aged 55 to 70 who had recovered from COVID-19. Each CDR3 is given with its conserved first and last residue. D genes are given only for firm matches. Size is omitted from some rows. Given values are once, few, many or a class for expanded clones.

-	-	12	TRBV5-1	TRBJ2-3	CASSLLTDTQYF	TGCGCCAGCAGCTTGCTCACAGATACGCAGTATTTT
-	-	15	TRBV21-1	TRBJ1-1	CASSSNPGQDTEAFF	TGTGCCAGCAGCTCAAACCCGGGACAGGACACTGAAGCTTTCTTT
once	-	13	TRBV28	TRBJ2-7	CASSLMGGYEQYF	TGTGCCAGCAGTTTAATGGGGGGCTACGAGCAGTACTTC
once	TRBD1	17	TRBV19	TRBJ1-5	CASSPGQGTSGFQPQHF	TGTGCCAGTAGTCCGGGACAGGGGACCTCCGGATTTCAGCCCCAGCATTTT
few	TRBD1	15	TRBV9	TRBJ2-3	CASSVSTGRTDTQYF	TGTGCCAGCAGCGTATCGACAGGGCGCACAGATACGCAGTATTTT
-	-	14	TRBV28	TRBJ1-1	CASSYTGLGSEGFF	TGTGCCAGCAGTTATACAGGGTTAGGCTCCGAAGGATTCTTT
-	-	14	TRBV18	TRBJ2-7	CASSSGSTSYEQYF	TGTGCCAGCTCGTCGGGGTCAACTTCCTACGAGCAGTACTTC
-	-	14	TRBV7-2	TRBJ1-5	CASSFQGYNQPQHF	TGTGCCAGCAGCTTTCAGGGGTACAATCAGCCCCAGCATTTT
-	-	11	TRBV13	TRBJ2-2	CATSDTGELFF	TGTGCCACGAGTGACACCGGGGAGCTGTTTTTT
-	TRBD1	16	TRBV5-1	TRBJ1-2	CASRQRAGGFDYGYTF	TGCGCCAGCAGACAGAGGGCAGGGGGTTTTGACTATGGCTACACCTTC
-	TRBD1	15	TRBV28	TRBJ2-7	CASSLSGTGAYEQYF	TGTGCCAGCAGTTTATCGGGGACAGGGGCCTACGAGCAGTACTTC
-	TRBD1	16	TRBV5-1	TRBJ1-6	CASSPTDRGNNSPLHF	TGCGCCAGCAGCCCCACGGACAGGGGAAATAATTCACCCCTCCACTTT
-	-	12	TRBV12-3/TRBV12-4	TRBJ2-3	CASSLAADTQYF	TGTGCCAGCAGTTTAGCCGCGGATACGCAGTATTTT
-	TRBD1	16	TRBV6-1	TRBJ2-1	CASSEGWDRIYNEQFF	TGTGCCAGCAGTGAAGGTTGGGACAGGATTTACAATGAGCAGTTCTTC